The sequence of this T cell receptor (beta chain) was determined in a study of shared clonotypes between healthy human individuals (dated by TCRdb to the early 2020s). For context, the study as a whole: A couple of women and a few men aged 18 to 49 years were included in the cohort. Different laboratories and diverse techniques were used to prepare libraries and sequence TCR repertoires, to increase sequencing depth and limit assay-specific biases. The study deeply sequenced blood TCR repertoires of about five healthy adults to estimate repertoire size and the extent of clonotype sharing between individuals. Leukapheresis yielded between about 0.9 and 9.5 billion PBMCs per donor. The paper's findings and limits, for the study overall: Pairwise subsampling indicated that sequencing depth was expected to affect the degree of clonotype sharing among donors. Sampling was limited to blood, and TCR repertoires in tissue likely differ from TCR repertoires in blood. Because the study included a small number of donors, the genetic and exposure-history diversity represented was limited.

Healthy HIV-negative adults with no recently reported acute infections or vaccinations were included as donors. Only Caucasian adults living in Nashville, Tennessee, USA were represented among the donors. In the unsorted samples, some 94 million PBMCs were counted, and genomic DNA was extracted using the QIAamp DNA Blood Mini kit. Blood was collected by leukapheresis, and PBMCs were isolated by Ficoll-Histopaque density gradient centrifugation and then cryopreserved in liquid nitrogen vapor phase. Using the deep immunoSEQ assay, TCR CDR3 regions were amplified from genomic DNA by multiplex PCR. Genomic DNA extracted from each cell subset was distributed evenly over all wells of several immunoSEQ 96-well plates, and each plate served as one replicate. For unsorted PBMC, about 270 ng of genomic DNA, equivalent to approximately 30,000 T cell genomes, went into each replicate PCR. Unsorted PBMC genomic DNA was sequenced across ten immunoSEQ deep assay plates. Purified libraries were measured with a Qubit 3.0 fluorometer, size-checked on a Bioanalyzer 2100, and measured again with the KAPA Library Quantification kit. Each immunoSEQ 96-well plate was sequenced on its own single-read 150-cycle Illumina NextSeq 550 flow cell. The authors' pipeline ran thus. Because the immunoSEQ output held only junctional sequences and lacked quality scores, the filtering could not match the filtering applied to full-length reads. To assign V/J genes and CDR3, sequences were annotated against IMGT germline references using PyIR, a Python wrapper for IgBLAST v1.9. Reads were filtered out if the reads had weak V/J assignments (E-value above 1e-6), no CDR3, stop codons, out-of-frame junctions, or ambiguous translated residues. V3J clonotypes were defined as sequences sharing the same inferred V gene, J gene, and CDR3 amino acid sequence. Percentage overlap between repertoires was calculated by dividing the number of shared unique clonotypes by the size of the smaller repertoire. Richness of each repertoire was evaluated using RTK rarefaction, the Chao1 estimator, and Recon v2.1 estimates of unobserved clonotypes. TCRdb's version of the immuneACCESS table is confined to in-frame rearrangements and falls short of the full clone set. An unresolved V gene accounts for under half of the shortfall where checked; the remainder is of unknown origin. The D gene and trimming were derived from the DNA, and the V and J assignments and clone size from that table. The sample has 500,000 to 650,000 clones on record, around 76% of them singletons. The ten largest clones represent more than 10% of the sample.

The CDR3 runs 17 residues from the cysteine to the phenylalanine. Of all the DNA, just the CDR3 is kept, 51 bases in frame from base 1. Clipping removes 1 base from V and 2 bases from J, with 10 as the unmatched junction base count. Based on the germline V gene (reference sequence), the CDR1 and CDR2 sequences are GTSNPN and SVGIG. Note on this clone: Its antigen target is currently unknown. No quality values exist for individual bases; no much larger clone is one base distant.

Sample: PBMCs. The sequence links TRBV30 to TRBJ2-7; the junction holds 11 bases that match TRBD2. The sequence derives from a woman aged 40-49 years in good health. Some clones in this sample may be carry-over from other donors' samples. The nucleotide sequence reads as follows: TGTGCCTGGAGTGCGGGTCCCGGGACTAGCGGAACCTACGAGCAGTACTTC. It encodes CAWSAGPGTSGTYEQYF.